The rows below give T cell receptor beta chains drawn from one sample of a study of blood T cell repertoires in COVID-19. Using immunoSEQ multiplex PCR, the repertoire was profiled, and TCRdb retains in-frame clones only, with some absent. The sample records 200,000 to 300,000 clones, approximately 85% being singletons. Sequenced: peripheral blood. Receptors originate from a woman older than 75 with COVID-19, enrolled during active disease. The CDR3 runs from the conserved cysteine through the conserved F or W. Fields, in order: V gene, J gene, clone size, CDR3 length, D gene, CDR3 protein, CDR3 DNA. The D gene is left open where the match is weak. Clone size is given for some rows only: seen once, a few or many times, or a class if the clone is expanded.

V gene: TRBV7-9
J gene: TRBJ1-2
clone size: once
CDR3 length: 13
D gene: NA
CDR3 protein: CASSLVQGGGYTF
CDR3 DNA: TGTGCCAGCAGCTTAGTCCAGGGTGGCGGCTACACCTTC

V gene: TRBV5-1
J gene: TRBJ1-1
clone size: NA
CDR3 length: 15
D gene: NA
CDR3 protein: CASSLSGGSDLEAFF
CDR3 DNA: TGCGCCAGCAGCTTGAGTGGTGGTAGCGATCTTGAAGCTTTCTTT

V gene: TRBV28
J gene: TRBJ1-6
clone size: NA
CDR3 length: 15
D gene: NA
CDR3 protein: CASRDSSSYNSPLHF
CDR3 DNA: TGTGCCAGCAGAGACAGTAGCTCCTATAATTCACCCCTCCACTTT

V gene: TRBV6-5
J gene: TRBJ1-1
clone size: NA
CDR3 length: 12
D gene: NA
CDR3 protein: CASSYRGVAAFF
CDR3 DNA: TGTGCCAGCAGTTACAGGGGCGTTGCAGCTTTCTTT

V gene: TRBV5-1
J gene: TRBJ2-5
clone size: NA
CDR3 length: 13
D gene: NA
CDR3 protein: CASTGHSGETQYF
CDR3 DNA: TGCGCCAGCACGGGACATTCCGGAGAGACCCAGTACTTC

V gene: TRBV6-6
J gene: TRBJ1-2
clone size: NA
CDR3 length: 15
D gene: NA
CDR3 protein: CASSYPEEALPGYTF
CDR3 DNA: TGTGCCAGCAGTTACCCGGAGGAGGCCCTCCCTGGCTACACCTTC

V gene: TRBV29-1
J gene: TRBJ1-4
clone size: NA
CDR3 length: 13
D gene: TRBD1
CDR3 protein: CSVEGGQGGQLFF
CDR3 DNA: TGCAGCGTTGAGGGCGGACAGGGAGGTCAACTGTTTTTT

V gene: TRBV18
J gene: TRBJ2-2
clone size: once
CDR3 length: 16
D gene: NA
CDR3 protein: CASSLTTGTSGGELFF
CDR3 DNA: TGTGCCAGCTCACTTACCACGGGGACTTCAGGAGGGGAGCTGTTTTTT

V gene: TRBV21-1
J gene: TRBJ1-5
clone size: few
CDR3 length: 15
D gene: NA
CDR3 protein: CASSTFWRVYQPQHF
CDR3 DNA: TGTGCCAGCAGCACCTTTTGGAGGGTATATCAGCCCCAGCATTTT

V gene: TRBV27
J gene: TRBJ1-1
clone size: NA
CDR3 length: 15
D gene: NA
CDR3 protein: CASSFLHPGITEAFF
CDR3 DNA: TGTGCCAGCAGTTTTCTCCATCCAGGGATCACTGAAGCTTTCTTT

V gene: TRBV19
J gene: TRBJ1-5
clone size: NA
CDR3 length: 16
D gene: TRBD1
CDR3 protein: CASSTTGVILNQPQHF
CDR3 DNA: TGTGCCAGTAGCACTACAGGGGTAATCCTAAATCAGCCCCAGCATTTT

V gene: TRBV5-1
J gene: TRBJ1-4
clone size: NA
CDR3 length: 15
D gene: NA
CDR3 protein: CASSLTSQTNEKLFF
CDR3 DNA: TGCGCCAGCAGCTTGACGTCGCAGACTAATGAAAAACTGTTTTTT

V gene: TRBV13
J gene: TRBJ2-5
clone size: NA
CDR3 length: 17
D gene: TRBD2
CDR3 protein: CASSIRLAGGYQETQYF
CDR3 DNA: TGTGCCAGCAGTATCCGACTAGCGGGAGGGTACCAAGAGACCCAGTACTTC

V gene: TRBV6-5
J gene: TRBJ1-1
clone size: NA
CDR3 length: 13
D gene: NA
CDR3 protein: CASSYSAYTEAFF
CDR3 DNA: TGTGCCAGCAGTTACTCGGCCTACACTGAAGCTTTCTTT

V gene: TRBV5-4
J gene: TRBJ1-6
clone size: NA
CDR3 length: 15
D gene: TRBD1
CDR3 protein: CASSRDRGLNSPLHF
CDR3 DNA: TGTGCCAGCAGCCGTGACAGGGGGCTGAATTCACCCCTCCACTTT

V gene: TRBV2
J gene: TRBJ1-6
clone size: NA
CDR3 length: 14
D gene: TRBD1
CDR3 protein: CASSAGGAGSPLHF
CDR3 DNA: TGTGCCAGCAGTGCAGGGGGCGCGGGGTCACCCCTCCACTTT

V gene: TRBV6-2/TRBV6-3
J gene: TRBJ1-1
clone size: NA
CDR3 length: 13
D gene: NA
CDR3 protein: CASSHSGLGGAFF
CDR3 DNA: TGTGCCAGCAGTCATTCGGGACTTGGCGGAGCTTTCTTT

V gene: TRBV19
J gene: TRBJ1-2
clone size: NA
CDR3 length: 16
D gene: TRBD1
CDR3 protein: CASSLMGQGAAYGYTF
CDR3 DNA: TGTGCCAGTAGTCTGATGGGGCAGGGGGCAGCCTATGGCTACACCTTC

V gene: TRBV3-1/TRBV3-2
J gene: TRBJ2-3
clone size: NA
CDR3 length: 16
D gene: TRBD2
CDR3 protein: CASSPFSGGAVDTQYF
CDR3 DNA: TGTGCCAGCAGCCCCTTCAGCGGGGGGGCGGTAGATACGCAGTATTTT

V gene: TRBV7-9
J gene: TRBJ1-5
clone size: NA
CDR3 length: 19
D gene: TRBD1
CDR3 protein: CASSLGQGASNIGNQPQHF
CDR3 DNA: TGTGCCAGCAGCTTAGGGCAGGGGGCATCTAATATTGGTAATCAGCCCCAGCATTTT

V gene: TRBV29-1
J gene: TRBJ1-4
clone size: NA
CDR3 length: 14
D gene: TRBD1
CDR3 protein: CSVEAATGGEKLFF
CDR3 DNA: TGCAGCGTTGAAGCGGCGACAGGGGGTGAAAAACTGTTTTTT

V gene: TRBV3-1/TRBV3-2
J gene: TRBJ1-1
clone size: NA
CDR3 length: 15
D gene: TRBD1
CDR3 protein: CASSPPGQRNTEAFF
CDR3 DNA: TGTGCCAGCAGCCCACCGGGACAGAGGAACACTGAAGCTTTCTTT

V gene: TRBV18
J gene: TRBJ1-5
clone size: NA
CDR3 length: 16
D gene: NA
CDR3 protein: CASSPSSGFGNQPQHF
CDR3 DNA: TGTGCCAGCTCACCATCCTCCGGGTTCGGCAATCAGCCCCAGCATTTT

V gene: TRBV5-4
J gene: TRBJ2-1
clone size: NA
CDR3 length: 14
D gene: TRBD2
CDR3 protein: CASSLGEGYNEQFF
CDR3 DNA: TGTGCCAGCAGCTTGGGGGAGGGATACAATGAGCAGTTCTTC

V gene: TRBV28
J gene: TRBJ1-4
clone size: NA
CDR3 length: 13
D gene: NA
CDR3 protein: CASSSSDTGKLFF
CDR3 DNA: TGTGCCAGCAGTTCCTCAGACACCGGAAAACTGTTTTTT

V gene: TRBV4-1
J gene: TRBJ1-4
clone size: NA
CDR3 length: 15
D gene: NA
CDR3 protein: CASSQSRGAVEKLFF
CDR3 DNA: TGCGCCAGCAGCCAATCACGGGGGGCGGTTGAAAAACTGTTTTTT

V gene: TRBV12-3/TRBV12-4
J gene: TRBJ1-2
clone size: NA
CDR3 length: 13
D gene: NA
CDR3 protein: CASSLGLPDRYTF
CDR3 DNA: TGTGCCAGCAGTTTAGGGCTTCCCGATCGCTACACCTTC

V gene: TRBV2
J gene: TRBJ1-2
clone size: NA
CDR3 length: 12
D gene: NA
CDR3 protein: CASRGINYGYTF
CDR3 DNA: TGTGCCAGCAGGGGCATAAACTATGGCTACACCTTC